Listed below are T cell receptor beta chains from one sample, sequenced in a study of blood T cell repertoires in COVID-19. Method: immunoSEQ multiplex PCR; TCRdb's copy keeps in-frame clones and lacks some. The table shows about 190,000 clones, with approximately 84% occurring only once. Sequenced sample: PBMCs or T cells enriched from blood (not recorded which). The receptors come from a woman in her twenties or thirties who had recovered from COVID-19. Each CDR3 is given without its conserved first and last residue.

v_call,cdr3_aa
TRBV14,ASSQDWTSGKYQETQY
TRBV28,ATSPDRGSGDTQY
TRBV5-1,ASSLEASGRGIAKNIQY
TRBV7-9,ASSLGLRAGELF
TRBV2,ASRTTGLNSPLH
TRBV5-1,ASRTQGQGIWSPLH
TRBV4-2,ASRPPLDADGYT
TRBV7-9,ASSKTGGSGYNEQF
TRBV2,ASSGPFGKQGLDGYT
TRBV6-4,ASSDSTELNEKLF
TRBV9,ASSVAGSGSYEQY
TRBV28,ASRPNTGSTGELF
TRBV11-3,ASSLDGVTEAF